Shown below are 10 T cell receptor beta chains from a single sample sequenced in a study of metastatic and nonmetastatic thyroid tumors. TCRdb re-called clones via MiXCR from the PCR reads. Among roughly 89,000 clones listed, approximately 12% were seen once. No treatment of any kind had been given to any patient before thyroid surgery. Sequences were obtained from tumor tissue. The source is a female donor with papillary thyroid cancer or a benign thyroid nodule (not recorded which). Some clones in this sample may be carry-over from other donors' samples.

As to this clone: Germline and junction disagree at one end, which may indicate a read error. Other DNA sequences in this specimen translate into the identical CDR3. The V call is TRBV10-2, the J call TRBJ2-1; weak D call: TRBD2 (5 bases). The CDR3 has 15 residues. The germline gives CDR1 WSHSY, CDR2 SAAADI. The CDR3 loop reads CASSAEPTRHSEQFF. In DNA, the CDR3 is TGCGCCAGCAGCGCCGAACCCACTAGGCACAGTGAGCAATTCTTC.

This clone was seen many times. The V call is TRBV18, the J call TRBJ2-3; unclear D gene. There are 15 residues in the CDR3. The V and J ends lost 0 bases and 0 bases respectively, with 7 bases between them. The germline V gene has CDR1 KGHSH and CDR2 LQKENI. The CDR3, as DNA: TGTGCCAGCTCACCACCAGTCTTTAGCACAGATACGCAGTATTTT. Protein product: CASSPPVFSTDTQYF.

This clone showed up many times. The J gene is TRBJ2-5, the V gene TRBV5-1; maybe TRBD1 (6 bases). This CDR3 is built from 15 residues. V shed 6 bases and J shed 3 bases, with 18 bases lying between them. In germline, CDR1 is SGHRS, CDR2 YFSETQ. The CDR3 sequence is CASTPSGDLEETQYF. The CDR3 coding sequence is TGCGCCAGCACCCCGTCAGGGGATTTAGAAGAGACCCAGTACTTC.

This clone showed up many times. Other DNA sequences in this sample translate to the same CDR3. J is TRBJ2-2 and V is TRBV7-2; D is ambiguous. Germline CDR1 is SGHTA and CDR2 is FQGNSA. V was pared by 4 bases and J by 7 bases, with 16 bases between. This CDR3 has 15 residues. CDR3 bases: TGTGCCAGCAGCTCCCAGGTGGGTATCCACGGGGAGCTGTTTTTT. Translating it yields CASSSQVGIHGELFF.

This clone showed up many times. This chain connects TRBV3-1 to TRBJ2-7, with 7 bases identical to TRBD1. CDR3 length: 14 residues. Germline CDR1 and CDR2: LGHDT and YNNKEL (reference sequence). After removal of 8 bases from V and 0 bases from J, the junction contained 7 bases not matched to a gene. In nucleotides, the CDR3 is TGTGCCAGCGGGGACAGCCGAAGCTCCTACGAGCAGTACTTC. This translates into CASGDSRSSYEQYF.

The V and J genes are TRBV5-1 and TRBJ1-2, with D maybe TRBD1 (5 bases). CDR1 and CDR2 (germline): SGHRS, YFSETQ. V was clipped by 0 bases and J by 11 bases, with 14 bases between them. This CDR3 has 13 residues. The CDR3 nucleotides are TGCGCCAGCAGCTTGGTAGGGGACTATGTTTACACCTTC. Encoded protein: CASSLVGDYVYTF. Supplemented by reference TRBV5-1 and TRBJ1-2, the full variable domain reads KAGVTQTPRYLIKTRGQQVTLSCSPISGHRSVSWYQQTPGQGLQFLFEYFSETQRNKGNFPGRFSGRQFSNSRSEMNVSTLELGDSALYLCASSLVGDYVYTFGSGTRLTVV.

There are a few counts of this clone. This chain connects TRBV3-1 to TRBJ2-3; 9 bases fit TRBD2. This CDR3 spans 14 amino acids. CDR1 is LGHDT, CDR2 YNNKEL, per germline (reference sequence). The J segment lost 1 base and the V segment lost 4 bases, leaving 0 bases of the junction unmatched. CDR3 coding DNA: TGTGCCAGCAGCCGGACTAGCGGCACAGATACGCAGTATTTT. Protein sequence: CASSRTSGTDTQYF.

Only a few counts were recorded for this clone. V gene TRBV4-2 combines with J gene TRBJ1-1; TRBD1 matches at 7 bases. V gave up 4 bases and J gave up 0 bases; unmatched junction bases: 11. Germline V gene data show CDR1 as LGHNA and CDR2 as YNFKEQ. CDR3 length: 17 residues. CDR3 sequence: CASSLPGQFFLNTEAFF. The CDR3 DNA sequence: TGTGCCAGCAGCCTCCCGGGACAGTTCTTCTTGAACACTGAAGCTTTCTTT.

This clone was seen many times. The CDR3 region is CASSGGTRTDTQYF. The DNA of the CDR3 is TGCGCCAGCAGCGGCGGGACTAGAACAGATACGCAGTATTTT. The chain couples TRBV5-1 to TRBJ2-3, with 8 bases lining up with TRBD2. Unmatched junction bases numbered 4, after V lost 4 bases and J lost 3 bases. Germline CDR1 is SGHRS and CDR2 is YFSETQ. The CDR3 has 14 residues.

Concerning this clone itself: This may stem from a read error, because a much larger clone lies one nucleotide away. The V gene is TRBV6-1, the J gene TRBJ1-4, with D maybe TRBD1 (6 bases). The CDR3 has 16 amino acids. Trimming removed 6 bases from V and 8 bases from J, with 22 bases in between. Germline V gene sequence: CDR1 MNHNS, CDR2 SASEGT. The CDR3 loop reads CASSPLDRRRGEKLFF. In DNA form, the CDR3 reads TGTGCCAGCAGCCCACTTGACAGGCGGAGAGGGGAAAAACTGTTTTTT.